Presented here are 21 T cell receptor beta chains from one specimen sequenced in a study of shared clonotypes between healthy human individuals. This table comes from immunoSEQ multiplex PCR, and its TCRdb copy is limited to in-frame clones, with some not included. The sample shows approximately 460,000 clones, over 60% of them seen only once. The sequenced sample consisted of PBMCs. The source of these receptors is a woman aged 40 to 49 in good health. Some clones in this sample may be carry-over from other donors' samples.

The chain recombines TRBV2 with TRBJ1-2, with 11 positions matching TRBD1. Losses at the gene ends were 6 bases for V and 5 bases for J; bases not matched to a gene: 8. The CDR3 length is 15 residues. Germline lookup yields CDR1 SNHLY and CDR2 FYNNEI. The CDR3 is CASSPGTGGGYGYTF. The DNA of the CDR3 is TGTGCCAGCAGCCCCGGGACAGGGGGGGGGTATGGCTACACCTTC.

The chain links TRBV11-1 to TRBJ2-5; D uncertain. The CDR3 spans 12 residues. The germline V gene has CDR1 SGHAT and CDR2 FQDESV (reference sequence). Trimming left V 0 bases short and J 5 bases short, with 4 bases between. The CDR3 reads CASSLAIETQYF. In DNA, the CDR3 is TGTGCCAGCAGCTTAGCGATCGAGACCCAGTACTTC.

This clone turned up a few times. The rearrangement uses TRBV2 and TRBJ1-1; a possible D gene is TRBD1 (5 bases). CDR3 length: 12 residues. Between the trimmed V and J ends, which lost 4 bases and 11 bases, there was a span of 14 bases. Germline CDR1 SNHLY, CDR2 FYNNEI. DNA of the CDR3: TGTGCCAGCAGTGGAACTGGGGGGTTTGCTTTCTTT. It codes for CASSGTGGFAFF.

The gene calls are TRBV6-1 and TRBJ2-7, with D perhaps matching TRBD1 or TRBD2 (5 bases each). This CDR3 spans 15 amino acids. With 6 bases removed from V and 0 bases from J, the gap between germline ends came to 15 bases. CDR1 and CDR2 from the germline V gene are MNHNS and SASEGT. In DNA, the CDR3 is TGTGCCAGCAGGGACGGGCCCGGGGCCTCCTACGAGCAGTACTTC. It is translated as CASRDGPGASYEQYF.

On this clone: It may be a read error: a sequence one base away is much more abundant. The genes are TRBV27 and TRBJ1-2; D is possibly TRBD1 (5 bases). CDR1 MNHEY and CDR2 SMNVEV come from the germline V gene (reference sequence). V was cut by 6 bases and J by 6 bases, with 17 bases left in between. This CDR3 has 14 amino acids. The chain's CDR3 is CASSSGRGNDGYTF. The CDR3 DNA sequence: TGTGCCAGCAGCTCCGGGAGGGGCAACGATGGCTACACCTTC.

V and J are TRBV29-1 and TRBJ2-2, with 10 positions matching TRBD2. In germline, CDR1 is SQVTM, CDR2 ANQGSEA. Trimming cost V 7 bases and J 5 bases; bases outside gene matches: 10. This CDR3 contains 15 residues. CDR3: CSGIAGGSGTGELFF. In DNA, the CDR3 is TGCAGCGGCATAGCGGGAGGCTCGGGGACCGGGGAGCTGTTTTTT.

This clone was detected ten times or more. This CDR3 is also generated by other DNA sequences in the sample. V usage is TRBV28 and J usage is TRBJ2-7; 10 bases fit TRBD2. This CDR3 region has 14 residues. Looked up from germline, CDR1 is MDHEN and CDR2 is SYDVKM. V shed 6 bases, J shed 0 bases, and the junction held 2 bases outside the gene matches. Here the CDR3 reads CASRASGSSYEQYF. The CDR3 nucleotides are TGTGCCAGCAGGGCTAGCGGGAGCTCCTACGAGCAGTACTTC.

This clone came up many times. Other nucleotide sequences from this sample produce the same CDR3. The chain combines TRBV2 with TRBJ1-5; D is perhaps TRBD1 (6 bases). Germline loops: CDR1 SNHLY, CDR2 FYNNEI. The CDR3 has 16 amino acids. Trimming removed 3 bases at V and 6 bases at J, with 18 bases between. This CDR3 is CASSDDRPGVGQPQHF. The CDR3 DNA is TGTGCCAGCAGTGACGACCGGCCAGGGGTTGGTCAGCCCCAGCATTTT.

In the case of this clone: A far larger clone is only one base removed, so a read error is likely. CDR3 in DNA: TGTGCCAGCAGCTTAATCCCAGCGGGAAGTCTCGGGGAGCTGTTTTTT. Translating gives CASSLIPAGSLGELFF. The chain uses TRBV7-3 and TRBJ2-2; 7 bases align to TRBD2. The CDR3 contains 16 residues. Germline V gene data show CDR1 as SGHTA and CDR2 as FQGTGA. Trimming removed 1 base from V and 7 bases from J; junction bases left unmatched: 9.

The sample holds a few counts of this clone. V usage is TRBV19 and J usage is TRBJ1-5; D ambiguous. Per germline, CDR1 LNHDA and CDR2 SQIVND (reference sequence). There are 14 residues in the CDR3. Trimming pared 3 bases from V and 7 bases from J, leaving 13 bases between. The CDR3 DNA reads TGTGCCAGTAGTATGGATGGGAGCAGCCAGCCCCAGCATTTT. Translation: CASSMDGSSQPQHF. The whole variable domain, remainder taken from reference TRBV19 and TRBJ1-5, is DGGITQSPKYLFRKEGQNVTLSCEQNLNHDAMYWYRQDPGQGLRLIYYSQIVNDFQKGDIAEGYSVSREKKESFPLTVTSAQKNPTAFYLCASSMDGSSQPQHFGDGTRLSIL.

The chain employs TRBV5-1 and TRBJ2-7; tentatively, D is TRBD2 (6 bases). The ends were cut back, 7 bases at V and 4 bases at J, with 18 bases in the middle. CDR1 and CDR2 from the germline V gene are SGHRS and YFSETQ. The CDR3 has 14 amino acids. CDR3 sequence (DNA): TGCGCCAGCGCGGGAATAGCAGCGAAGTACGAGCAGTACTTC. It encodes CASAGIAAKYEQYF.

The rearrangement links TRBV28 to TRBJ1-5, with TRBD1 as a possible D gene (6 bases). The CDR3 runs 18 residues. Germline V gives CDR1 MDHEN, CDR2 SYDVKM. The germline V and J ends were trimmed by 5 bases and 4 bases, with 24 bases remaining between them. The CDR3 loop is CASSKPREQGGGNQPQHF. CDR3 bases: TGTGCCAGCAGTAAACCACGGGAACAGGGAGGAGGTAATCAGCCCCAGCATTTT. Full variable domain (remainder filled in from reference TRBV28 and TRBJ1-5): DVKVTQSSRYLVKRTGEKVFLECVQDMDHENMFWYRQDPGLGLRLIYFSYDVKMKEKGDIPEGYSVSREKKERFSLILESASTNQTSMYLCASSKPREQGGGNQPQHFGDGTRLSIL.

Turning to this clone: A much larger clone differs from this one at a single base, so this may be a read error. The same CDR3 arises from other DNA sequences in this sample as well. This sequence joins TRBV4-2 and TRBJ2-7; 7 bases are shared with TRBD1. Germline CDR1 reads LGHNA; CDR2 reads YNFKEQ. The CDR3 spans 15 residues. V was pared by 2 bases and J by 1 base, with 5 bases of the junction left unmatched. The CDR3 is CASSQFRGSSYEQYF. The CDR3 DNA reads TGTGCCAGCAGCCAATTCAGGGGGTCGTCCTACGAGCAGTACTTC.

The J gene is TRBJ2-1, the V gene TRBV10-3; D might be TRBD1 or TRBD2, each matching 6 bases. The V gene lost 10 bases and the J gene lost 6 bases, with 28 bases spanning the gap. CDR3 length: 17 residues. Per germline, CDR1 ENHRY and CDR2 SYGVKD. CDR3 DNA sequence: TGTGCCAACTCCTATAAACGGACACCCGAGGGGGGCAATGAGCAGTTCTTC. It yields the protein CANSYKRTPEGGNEQFF.

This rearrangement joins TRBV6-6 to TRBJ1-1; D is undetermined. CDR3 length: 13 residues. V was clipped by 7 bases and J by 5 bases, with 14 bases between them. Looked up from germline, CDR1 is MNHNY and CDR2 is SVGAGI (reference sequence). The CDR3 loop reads CASILTDDTEAFF. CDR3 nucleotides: TGTGCCAGCATCCTCACCGATGATACTGAAGCTTTCTTT.

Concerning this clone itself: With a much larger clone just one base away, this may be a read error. CDR3 in amino acids: CASSQGGRRGGYTF. The CDR3 DNA reads as TGCGCCAGCAGCCAGGGTGGCAGGCGAGGGGGCTACACCTTC. J is TRBJ1-2 and V is TRBV4-1; D is undetermined. CDR1 and CDR2 from the germline V gene are MGHRA and YSYEKL. This CDR3 spans 14 amino acids. V was cut by 3 bases and J by 8 bases, with 16 bases left in between.

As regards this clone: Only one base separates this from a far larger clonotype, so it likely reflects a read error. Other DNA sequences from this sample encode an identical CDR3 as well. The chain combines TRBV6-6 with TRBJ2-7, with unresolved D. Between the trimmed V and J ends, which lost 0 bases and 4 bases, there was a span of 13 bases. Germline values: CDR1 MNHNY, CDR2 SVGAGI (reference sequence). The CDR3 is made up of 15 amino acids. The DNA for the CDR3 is TGTGCCAGCAGTTACTCCACCCCACGGTTATACGAGCAGTACTTC. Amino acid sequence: CASSYSTPRLYEQYF.

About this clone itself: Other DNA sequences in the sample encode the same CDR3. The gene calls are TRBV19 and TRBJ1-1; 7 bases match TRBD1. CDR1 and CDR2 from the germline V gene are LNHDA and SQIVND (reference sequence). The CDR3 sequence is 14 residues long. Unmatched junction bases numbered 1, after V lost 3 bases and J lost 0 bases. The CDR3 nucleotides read TGTGCCAGTAGTATCACAGGGGTGAACACTGAAGCTTTCTTT. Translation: CASSITGVNTEAFF. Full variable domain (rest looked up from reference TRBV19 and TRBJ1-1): DGGITQSPKYLFRKEGQNVTLSCEQNLNHDAMYWYRQDPGQGLRLIYYSQIVNDFQKGDIAEGYSVSREKKESFPLTVTSAQKNPTAFYLCASSITGVNTEAFFGQGTRLTVV.

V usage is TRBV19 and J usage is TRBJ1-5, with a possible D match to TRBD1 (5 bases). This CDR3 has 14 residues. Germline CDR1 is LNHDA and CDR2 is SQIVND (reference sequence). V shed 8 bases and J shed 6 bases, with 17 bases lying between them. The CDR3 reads CASSRSGTGQPQHF. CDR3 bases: TGTGCCAGTTCAAGGTCGGGGACGGGTCAGCCCCAGCATTTT.

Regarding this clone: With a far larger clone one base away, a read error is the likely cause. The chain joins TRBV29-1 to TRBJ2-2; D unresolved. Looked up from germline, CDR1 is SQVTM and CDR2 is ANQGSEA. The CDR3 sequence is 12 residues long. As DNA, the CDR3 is TGCAGCGGTAGGTGGAACGCCGGGGAGCTGTTTTTT. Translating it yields CSGRWNAGELFF.

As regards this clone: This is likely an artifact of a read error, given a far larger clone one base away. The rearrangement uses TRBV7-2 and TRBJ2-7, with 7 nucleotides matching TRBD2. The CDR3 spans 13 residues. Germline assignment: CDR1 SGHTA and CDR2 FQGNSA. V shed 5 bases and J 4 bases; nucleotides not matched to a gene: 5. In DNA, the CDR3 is TGTGCCAGCAGCCCTGGACTAGGATACGAGCAGTACTTC. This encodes CASSPGLGYEQYF.